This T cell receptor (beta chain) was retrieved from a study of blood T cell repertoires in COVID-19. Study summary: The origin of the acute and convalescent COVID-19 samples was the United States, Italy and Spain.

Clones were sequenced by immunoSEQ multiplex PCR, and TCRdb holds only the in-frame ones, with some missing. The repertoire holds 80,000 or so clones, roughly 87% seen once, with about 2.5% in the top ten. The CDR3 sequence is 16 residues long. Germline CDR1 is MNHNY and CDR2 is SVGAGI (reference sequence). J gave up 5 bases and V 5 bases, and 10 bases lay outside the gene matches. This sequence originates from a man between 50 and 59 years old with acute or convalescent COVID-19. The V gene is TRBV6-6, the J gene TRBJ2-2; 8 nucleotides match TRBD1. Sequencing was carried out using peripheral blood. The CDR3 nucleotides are TGTGCCAGCAGTCGTCCCGACAGGGGCACGACCGGGGAGCTGTTTTTT. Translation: CASSRPDRGTTGELFF.